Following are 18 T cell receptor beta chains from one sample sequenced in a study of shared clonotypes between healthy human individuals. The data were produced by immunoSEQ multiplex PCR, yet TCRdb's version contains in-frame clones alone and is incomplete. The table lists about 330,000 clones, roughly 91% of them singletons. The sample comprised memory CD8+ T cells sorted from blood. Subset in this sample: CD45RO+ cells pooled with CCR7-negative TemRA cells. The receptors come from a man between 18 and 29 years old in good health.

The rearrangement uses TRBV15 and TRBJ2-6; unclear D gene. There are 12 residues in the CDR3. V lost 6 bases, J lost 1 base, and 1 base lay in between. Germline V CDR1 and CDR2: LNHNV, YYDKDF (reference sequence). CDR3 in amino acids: CATRSGANVLTF. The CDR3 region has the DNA TGTGCCACCAGGTCTGGGGCCAACGTCCTGACTTTC. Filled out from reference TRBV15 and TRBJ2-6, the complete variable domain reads DAMVIQNPRYQVTQFGKPVTLSCSQTLNHNVMYWYQQKSSQAPKLLFHYYDKDFNNEADTPDNFQSRRPNTSFCFLDIRSPGLGDTAMYLCATRSGANVLTFGAGSRLTVL.

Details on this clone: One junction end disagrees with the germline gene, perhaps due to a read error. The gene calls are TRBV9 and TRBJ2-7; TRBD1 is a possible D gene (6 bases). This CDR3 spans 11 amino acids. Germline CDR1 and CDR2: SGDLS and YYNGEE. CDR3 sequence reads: CASSVGNRVGF. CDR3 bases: TGTGCCAGCAGCGTGGGGAACAGGGTGGGCTTC.

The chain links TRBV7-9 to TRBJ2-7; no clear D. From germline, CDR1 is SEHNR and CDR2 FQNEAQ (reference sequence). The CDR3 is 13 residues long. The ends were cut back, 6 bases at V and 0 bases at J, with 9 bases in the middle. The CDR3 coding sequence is TGTGCCAGCAGTTTGTTGTACTCCTACGAGCAGTACTTC. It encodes CASSLLYSYEQYF.

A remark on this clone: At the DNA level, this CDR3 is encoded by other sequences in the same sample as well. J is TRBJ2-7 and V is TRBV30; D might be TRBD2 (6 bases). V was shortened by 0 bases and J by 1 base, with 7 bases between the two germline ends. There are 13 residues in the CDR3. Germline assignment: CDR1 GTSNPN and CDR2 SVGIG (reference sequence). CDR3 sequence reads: CAWSVAGSYEQYF. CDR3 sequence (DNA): TGTGCCTGGAGTGTAGCGGGTTCCTACGAGCAGTACTTC.

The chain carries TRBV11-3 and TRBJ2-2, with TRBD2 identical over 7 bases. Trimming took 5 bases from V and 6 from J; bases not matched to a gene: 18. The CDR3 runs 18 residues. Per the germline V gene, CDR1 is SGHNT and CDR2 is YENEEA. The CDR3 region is CASSQLVASGEVPGELFF. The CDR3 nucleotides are TGTGCCAGCAGCCAGCTAGTGGCTAGCGGAGAGGTCCCCGGGGAGCTGTTTTTT.

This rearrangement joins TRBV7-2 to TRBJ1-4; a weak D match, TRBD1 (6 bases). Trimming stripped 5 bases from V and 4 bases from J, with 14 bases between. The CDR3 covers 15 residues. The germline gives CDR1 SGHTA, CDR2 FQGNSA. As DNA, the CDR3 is TGTGCCAGCAGCCCAGGGGCGCTATATAATGAAAAACTGTTTTTT. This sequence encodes CASSPGALYNEKLFF.

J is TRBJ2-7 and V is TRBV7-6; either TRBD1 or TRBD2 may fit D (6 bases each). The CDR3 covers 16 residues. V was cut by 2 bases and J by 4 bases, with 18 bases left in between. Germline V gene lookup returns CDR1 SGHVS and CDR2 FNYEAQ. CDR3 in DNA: TGTGCCAGCAGCTTAAGTAGGGGCGAGGGGGGATACGAGCAGTACTTC. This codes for CASSLSRGEGGYEQYF.

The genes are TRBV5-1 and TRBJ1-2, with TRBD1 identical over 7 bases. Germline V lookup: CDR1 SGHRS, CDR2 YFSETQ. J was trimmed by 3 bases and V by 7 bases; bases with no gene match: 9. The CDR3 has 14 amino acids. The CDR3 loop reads CASRRDSIDYGYTF. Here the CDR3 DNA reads TGCGCCAGCCGCCGGGACAGCATTGACTATGGCTACACCTTC. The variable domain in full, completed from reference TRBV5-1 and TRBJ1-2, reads KAGVTQTPRYLIKTRGQQVTLSCSPISGHRSVSWYQQTPGQGLQFLFEYFSETQRNKGNFPGRFSGRQFSNSRSEMNVSTLELGDSALYLCASRRDSIDYGYTFGSGTRLTVV.

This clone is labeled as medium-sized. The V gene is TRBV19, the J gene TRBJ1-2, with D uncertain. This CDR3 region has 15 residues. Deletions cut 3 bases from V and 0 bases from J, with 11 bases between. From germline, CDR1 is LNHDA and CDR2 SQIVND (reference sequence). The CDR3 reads CASSIFPSSNYGYTF. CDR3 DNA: TGTGCCAGTAGTATCTTCCCTTCCTCTAACTATGGCTACACCTTC.

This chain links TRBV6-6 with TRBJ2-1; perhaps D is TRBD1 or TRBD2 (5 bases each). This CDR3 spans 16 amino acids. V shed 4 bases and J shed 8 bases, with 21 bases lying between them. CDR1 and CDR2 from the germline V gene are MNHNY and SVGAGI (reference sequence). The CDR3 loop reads CASSSHHRDRGHEQFF. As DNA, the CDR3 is TGTGCCAGCAGTTCCCATCACCGGGACCGCGGCCATGAGCAGTTCTTC.

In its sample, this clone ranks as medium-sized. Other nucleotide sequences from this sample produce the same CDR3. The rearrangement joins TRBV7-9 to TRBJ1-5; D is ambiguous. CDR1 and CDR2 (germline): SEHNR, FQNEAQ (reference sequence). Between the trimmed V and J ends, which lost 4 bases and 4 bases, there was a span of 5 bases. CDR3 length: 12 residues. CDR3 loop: CASSWSNQPQHF. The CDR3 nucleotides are TGTGCCAGCAGCTGGTCAAATCAGCCCCAGCATTTT.

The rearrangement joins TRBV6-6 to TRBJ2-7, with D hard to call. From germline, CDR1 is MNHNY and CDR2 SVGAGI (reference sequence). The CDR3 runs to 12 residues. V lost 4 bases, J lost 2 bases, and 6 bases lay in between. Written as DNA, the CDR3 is TGTGCCAGCAGTTCTACCCCCTACGAGCAGTACTTC. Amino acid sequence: CASSSTPYEQYF.

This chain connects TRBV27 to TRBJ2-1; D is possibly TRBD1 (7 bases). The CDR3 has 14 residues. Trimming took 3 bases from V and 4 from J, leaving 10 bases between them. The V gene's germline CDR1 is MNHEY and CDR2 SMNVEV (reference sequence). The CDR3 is CASSFRGTYNEQFF. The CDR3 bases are TGTGCCAGCAGTTTCAGGGGGACTTACAATGAGCAGTTCTTC.

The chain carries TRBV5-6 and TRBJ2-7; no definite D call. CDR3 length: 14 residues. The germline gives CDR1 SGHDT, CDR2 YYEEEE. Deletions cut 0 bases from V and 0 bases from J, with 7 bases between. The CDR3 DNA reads TGTGCCAGCAGCTTGGCCCTCCTCTCCTACGAGCAGTACTTC. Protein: CASSLALLSYEQYF.

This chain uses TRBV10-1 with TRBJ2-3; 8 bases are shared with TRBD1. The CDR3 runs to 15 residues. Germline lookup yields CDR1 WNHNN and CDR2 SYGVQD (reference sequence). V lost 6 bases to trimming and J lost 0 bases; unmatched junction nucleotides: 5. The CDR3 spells CASSEGQGSTDTQYF. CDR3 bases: TGCGCCAGCAGCGAAGGACAGGGAAGCACAGATACGCAGTATTTT.

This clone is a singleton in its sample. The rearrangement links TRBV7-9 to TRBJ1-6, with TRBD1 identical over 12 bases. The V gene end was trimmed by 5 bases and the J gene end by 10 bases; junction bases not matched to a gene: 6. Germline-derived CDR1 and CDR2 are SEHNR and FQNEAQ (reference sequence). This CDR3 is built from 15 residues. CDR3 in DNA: TGTGCCAGCAGCCCAGGGACAGGGGGCAGGTCACCCCTCCACTTT. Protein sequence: CASSPGTGGRSPLHF.

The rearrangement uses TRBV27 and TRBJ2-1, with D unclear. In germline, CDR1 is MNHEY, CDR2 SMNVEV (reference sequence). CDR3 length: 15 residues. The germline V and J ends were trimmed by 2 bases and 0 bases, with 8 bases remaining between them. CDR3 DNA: TGTGCCAGCAGTTTAGTAGGAGACTCCTACAATGAGCAGTTCTTC. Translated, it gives CASSLVGDSYNEQFF.

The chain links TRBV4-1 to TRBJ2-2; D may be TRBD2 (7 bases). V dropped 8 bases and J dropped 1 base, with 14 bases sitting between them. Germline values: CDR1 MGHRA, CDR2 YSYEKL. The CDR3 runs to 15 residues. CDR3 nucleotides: TGCGCCAGCGCTCCCGGGGGGCTGAACACCGGGGAGCTGTTTTTT. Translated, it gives CASAPGGLNTGELFF.